This TCR beta chain was captured in a study of cytomegalovirus exposure and HLA in healthy donors. In the study overall: In a later analysis, it was reported that the 110 or so validation repertoires had been produced on the same platform as the 500 to 850 repertoires belonging to the first cohort. Study observations and caveats: The listing of roughly 160 TCR beta chains classed them as cytomegalovirus-associated.

On this clone itself: Its specificity is not known.

V lost 2 bases, J lost 9 bases, and 10 bases lay in between. This CDR3 comprises 12 residues. Germline values: CDR1 MNHEY, CDR2 SVGAGI. Profiled with immunoSEQ multiplex PCR; TCRdb holds only in-frame clones, not every one. The sample yields roughly 70,000 clones, 85% seen once. This receptor was identified in a man younger than 45 in good health and CMV-seronegative. The sequenced sample consisted of PBMCs. The chain couples TRBV6-5 to TRBJ1-1, with D possibly being TRBD1 (5 bases). The CDR3 DNA sequence: TGTGCCAGCAGTTACGTTCAGGGTCAAGCTTTCTTT. Translating gives CASSYVQGQAFF.